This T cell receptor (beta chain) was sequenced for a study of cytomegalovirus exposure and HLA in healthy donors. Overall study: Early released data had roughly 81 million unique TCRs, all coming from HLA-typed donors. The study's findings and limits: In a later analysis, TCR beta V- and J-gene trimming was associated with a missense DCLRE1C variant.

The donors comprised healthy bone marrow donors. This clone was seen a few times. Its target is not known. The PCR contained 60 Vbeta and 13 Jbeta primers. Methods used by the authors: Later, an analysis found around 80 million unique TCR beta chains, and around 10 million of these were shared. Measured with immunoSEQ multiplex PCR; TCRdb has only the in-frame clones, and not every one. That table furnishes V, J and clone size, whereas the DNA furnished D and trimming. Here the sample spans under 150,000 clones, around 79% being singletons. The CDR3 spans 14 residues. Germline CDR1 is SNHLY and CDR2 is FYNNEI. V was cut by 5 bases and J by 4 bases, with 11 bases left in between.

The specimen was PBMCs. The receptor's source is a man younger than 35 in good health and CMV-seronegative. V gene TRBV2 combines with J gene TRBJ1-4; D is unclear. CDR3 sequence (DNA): TGTGCCAGCAGTCCTAGGCAGTTTAATGAAAAACTGTTTTTT. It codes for CASSPRQFNEKLFF.